Listed below are T cell receptor beta chains from one sample, sequenced in a study of regulatory and conventional T cells in RAG deficiency. Data came from immunoSEQ multiplex PCR; TCRdb stores just in-frame clones and leaves some out. The sample has about 30,000 clones, 85% to 90% seen once; the top ten hold around 5%. A further study also used this sample, focusing on regulatory T cells.

The specimen sequenced was CD8+ T cells sorted from blood. These receptors originate from a human donor in good health. Each CDR3 is given with its conserved first and last residue. Each record gives: CDR3 DNA, CDR3 protein, D gene, J gene, V gene, clone size. The D gene is left open where the match is weak. Where a row states a size, it is once, few, many or the class of an expanded clone; other rows omit it.

CDR3nt: TGTGCCAGCACCTGGTGGGGACTCCAAGAGACCCAGTACTTC
CDR3aa: CASTWWGLQETQYF
d_gene: NA
j_gene: TRBJ2-5
v_gene: TRBV5-6
abundance: NA

CDR3nt: TGTGCCAGTAGGGAGAAAACGGGAGGGTACCACGAGCAGTACTTC
CDR3aa: CASREKTGGYHEQYF
d_gene: TRBD2
j_gene: TRBJ2-7
v_gene: TRBV19
abundance: NA

CDR3nt: TGTGCCAGCAGCGCACACACAGATACGCAGTATTTT
CDR3aa: CASSAHTDTQYF
d_gene: NA
j_gene: TRBJ2-3
v_gene: TRBV9
abundance: NA

CDR3nt: TGCGCCAGCAGTTTACAGGGGAACGGGGAGCTGTTTTTT
CDR3aa: CASSLQGNGELFF
d_gene: TRBD1
j_gene: TRBJ2-2
v_gene: TRBV10-1
abundance: NA

CDR3nt: TGTGCCAGCTCCATGATGACAGGCACGGGGGAAAAACTGTTTTTT
CDR3aa: CASSMMTGTGEKLFF
d_gene: NA
j_gene: TRBJ1-4
v_gene: TRBV6-1
abundance: once

CDR3nt: TGTGCCAGCAGTTTCGGGGGGACAGAATCATACGAGCAGTACTTC
CDR3aa: CASSFGGTESYEQYF
d_gene: NA
j_gene: TRBJ2-7
v_gene: TRBV28
abundance: NA

CDR3nt: TGTGCCAGCAGCTCGGTGACTAGCTCTACTCTGAAGACCCAGTACTTC
CDR3aa: CASSSVTSSTLKTQYF
d_gene: TRBD2
j_gene: TRBJ2-5
v_gene: TRBV11-1
abundance: NA

CDR3nt: TGTGCCACCAGCAGAGACCGGGCCAACGGCGCTGAAGCTTTCTTT
CDR3aa: CATSRDRANGAEAFF
d_gene: NA
j_gene: TRBJ1-1
v_gene: TRBV15
abundance: NA

CDR3nt: TGCAGCGTTGATGCAGGGCAGGACTACAATGAGCAGTTCTTC
CDR3aa: CSVDAGQDYNEQFF
d_gene: NA
j_gene: TRBJ2-1
v_gene: TRBV29-1
abundance: NA

CDR3nt: TGTGCCAGCAGCTTTTTGCCTAGCGGGACCGAGCAGTACTTC
CDR3aa: CASSFLPSGTEQYF
d_gene: TRBD2
j_gene: TRBJ2-7
v_gene: TRBV7-9
abundance: NA

CDR3nt: TGTGCCAGCAGTTACGAGGGGGACGGATATCAGCCCCAGCATTTT
CDR3aa: CASSYEGDGYQPQHF
d_gene: NA
j_gene: TRBJ1-5
v_gene: TRBV6-6
abundance: NA

CDR3nt: TGTGCCAGCAGCCCCTCCTTTAGTCAGGGGGCGCGGGAGACCCAGTACTTC
CDR3aa: CASSPSFSQGARETQYF
d_gene: TRBD1
j_gene: TRBJ2-5
v_gene: TRBV11-1
abundance: NA

CDR3nt: TGCGCCAGCAGTCCGAGTCCAGCCTACGAGCAGTACTTC
CDR3aa: CASSPSPAYEQYF
d_gene: NA
j_gene: TRBJ2-7
v_gene: TRBV10-1
abundance: NA

CDR3nt: TGTGCCAGCAGCTTAAGGGTCGCGGGCAATCAGCCCCAGCATTTT
CDR3aa: CASSLRVAGNQPQHF
d_gene: NA
j_gene: TRBJ1-5
v_gene: TRBV13
abundance: NA

CDR3nt: TGTGCCACCAGCAGAGTTCCTAGCGGGAACAACAATGAGCAGTTCTTC
CDR3aa: CATSRVPSGNNNEQFF
d_gene: TRBD2
j_gene: TRBJ2-1
v_gene: TRBV15
abundance: NA

CDR3nt: TGTGCCAGCAGCTTTCCGGATGAGACCCAGTACTTC
CDR3aa: CASSFPDETQYF
d_gene: NA
j_gene: TRBJ2-5
v_gene: TRBV11-2
abundance: NA

CDR3nt: TGTGCCTGGAATTACGGTCCCCAGAACACTGAAGCTTTCTTT
CDR3aa: CAWNYGPQNTEAFF
d_gene: NA
j_gene: TRBJ1-1
v_gene: TRBV30
abundance: NA

CDR3nt: TGTGCCAGCAGCCCCTCAGGGTTCACAGATACGCAGTATTTT
CDR3aa: CASSPSGFTDTQYF
d_gene: NA
j_gene: TRBJ2-3
v_gene: TRBV7-9
abundance: NA